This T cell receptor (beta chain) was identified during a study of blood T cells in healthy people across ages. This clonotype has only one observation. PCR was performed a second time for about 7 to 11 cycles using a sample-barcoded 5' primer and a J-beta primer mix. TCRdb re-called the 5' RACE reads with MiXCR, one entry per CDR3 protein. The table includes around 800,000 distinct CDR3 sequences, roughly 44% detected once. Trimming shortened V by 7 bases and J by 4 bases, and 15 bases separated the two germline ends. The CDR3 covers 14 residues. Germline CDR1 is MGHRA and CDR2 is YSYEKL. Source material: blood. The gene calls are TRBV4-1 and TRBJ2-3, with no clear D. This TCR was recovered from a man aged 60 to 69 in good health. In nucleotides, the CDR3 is TGCGCCAGCACCACGGATAGTTTCCCAGATACGCAGTATTTT. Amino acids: CASTTDSFPDTQYF.